This TCR beta chain was identified during a study of cytomegalovirus exposure and HLA in healthy donors. In the study overall: A later analysis reported the 100 to 150 validation repertoires used the same platform as the 666 first-cohort repertoires. Study observations and caveats: Researchers catalogued some 160 TCR beta chains as cytomegalovirus-associated. Subsequent analysis revealed that first-cohort TCR clusters tended to co-occur in the roughly 120 validation repertoires.

The CDR3 consists of 15 residues. Trimming removed 0 bases from V and 1 base from J, with 9 bases in between. Germline loops: CDR1 ENHRY, CDR2 SYGVKD. Only in-frame clones appear in the TCRdb table, and some are missing; sequencing was by immunoSEQ multiplex PCR. This table has roughly 190,000 clones, roughly nine tenths appearing once. In the case of this clone: What it recognizes is unknown.

The donors belonged to the approximately 110-subject validation cohort, separate from the approximately 700-subject first cohort. The chain recombines TRBV10-3 with TRBJ1-1; weak D call: TRBD1 (5 bases). This clonotype was sampled from a man aged 30 to 45 in good health and CMV-seropositive. Sequencing was done on a sample of PBMCs. The CDR3 reads CAISESGQANTEAFF. CDR3 in DNA: TGTGCCATCAGTGAGTCAGGACAAGCGAACACTGAAGCTTTCTTT.